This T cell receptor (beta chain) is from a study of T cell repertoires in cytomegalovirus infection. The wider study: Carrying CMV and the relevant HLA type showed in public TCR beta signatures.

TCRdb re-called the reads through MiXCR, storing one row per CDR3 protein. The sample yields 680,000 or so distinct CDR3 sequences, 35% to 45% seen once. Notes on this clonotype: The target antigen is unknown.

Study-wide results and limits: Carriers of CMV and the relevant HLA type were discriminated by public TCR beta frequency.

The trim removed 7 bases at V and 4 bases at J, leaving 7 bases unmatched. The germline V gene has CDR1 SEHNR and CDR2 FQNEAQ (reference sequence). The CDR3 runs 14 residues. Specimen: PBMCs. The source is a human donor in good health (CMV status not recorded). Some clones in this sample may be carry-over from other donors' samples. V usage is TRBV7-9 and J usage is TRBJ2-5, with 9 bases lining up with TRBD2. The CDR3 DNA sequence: TGTGCCAGCAAGCGGGGGGCGAGACGAGAGACCCAGTACTTC. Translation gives CASKRGARRETQYF.